This T cell receptor (beta chain) originates from a study of T cell repertoires in cytomegalovirus infection. About the research overall: Recently identified HLA-C-restricted CMV epitopes were among the peptides used. TCR beta signatures that were public indicated CMV infection and matching HLA type. Study-wide results and caveats: HLA-C-restricted CMV clonotypes gave the most frequent clonotype in two of eight donors. There were carriers of CMV plus the relevant HLA, and cumulative public TCR beta family frequency identified them.

The germline gives CDR1 MNHGY, CDR2 SAAAGT. This CDR3 contains 15 residues. Trimming took 5 bases from V and 10 from J; bases not matched to a gene: 9. TCRdb fed the reads into MiXCR, producing one record per CDR3 protein. The table has some 320,000 distinct CDR3 sequences, under 35% seen once. A remark on this clonotype: No antigen is known for it.

The genes are TRBV6-8 and TRBJ2-1; TRBD1 aligns across 12 bases. This receptor was taken from a human donor in good health (CMV status not recorded). Some clones in this sample may be carry-over from other donors' samples. The material was cultured PBMCs, obtained from culture after CMV antigen stimulation. The CDR3 reads CASSKPGQGAEEQFF. Written as DNA, the CDR3 is TGTGCCAGCAGTAAACCGGGACAGGGGGCGGAAGAGCAGTTCTTC.